This T cell receptor beta chain was identified during a study of cytomegalovirus exposure and HLA in healthy donors. On the study more broadly: The same platform was used for the 110 or so validation repertoires as for the approximately 730 first-cohort repertoires, as reported in a later analysis.

Sequencing used immunoSEQ multiplex PCR; TCRdb keeps in-frame clones, though not all of them. The sample holds around 260,000 clones, around 91% seen once. Trimming took 1 base from V and 6 from J; bases not matched to a gene: 5. This CDR3 comprises 14 residues. Germline-derived CDR1 and CDR2 are SGHDN and FVKESK. The receptor was derived from a woman aged 30 to 39 in good health and CMV-seronegative. The material sequenced was PBMCs. The chain has TRBV14 and TRBJ2-7, with 8 bases that match TRBD2. The CDR3 nucleotides read TGTGCCAGCAGCCAAGGAAGACTAGCGACCGAGCAGTACTTC. Translating gives CASSQGRLATEQYF.